A selection of T cell receptor beta chains follows, all from one sample in a study of T cell changes during pregnancy in multiple sclerosis. Repertoires were generated with immunoSEQ multiplex PCR, while TCRdb's copy carries only in-frame clones and drops some. The table has 40,000 to 45,000 clones, around 92% seen once. The material sequenced was CD4+ T cells from peripheral blood mononuclear cells, taken in the third trimester of pregnancy. The source is a female donor with multiple sclerosis, enrolled in a pregnancy study. CDR3s include the opening cysteine and the closing phenylalanine or tryptophan. Fields, in order: clone size, D gene, J gene, V gene, CDR3 DNA, CDR3 protein. The D gene is left open where the match is weak. Size is omitted from some rows. Given values are once, few, many or a class for expanded clones.

-,TRBD2,TRBJ2-1,TRBV5-6,TGTGCCAGCAGCAGAACGGGACTAGGGGGCAATGAGCAGTTCTTC,CASSRTGLGGNEQFF
-,TRBD1,TRBJ1-6,TRBV4-3,TGCGCCAGCAGCCAAGAATGGACAGGGATTTCACCCCTCCACTTT,CASSQEWTGISPLHF
-,-,TRBJ1-2,TRBV6-1,TGTGCCAGCACCCCAGGGGTCGGCTACACCTTC,CASTPGVGYTF
-,TRBD1,TRBJ1-4,TRBV19,TGTGCCAGTAGTATAATAGGATGGGGACAGGATAATGAAAAACTGTTTTTT,CASSIIGWGQDNEKLFF
-,-,TRBJ2-5,TRBV19,TGTGCCAGTAGTATGGGTGGGGCTCAAGAGACCCAGTACTTC,CASSMGGAQETQYF
-,-,TRBJ1-6,TRBV5-4,TGTGCCAGCAGCTTACAGGGTGAAGGTTCACCCCTCCACTTT,CASSLQGEGSPLHF
-,TRBD2,TRBJ2-5,TRBV23-1,TGCGCCAGCAGTCAATCGGCGGCCGGAGCGGGGTTAGAGACCCAGTACTTC,CASSQSAAGAGLETQYF
once,TRBD1,TRBJ1-2,TRBV18,TGTGCCAGCTCACCGATCCCACAGGGGTACTATGGCTACACCTTC,CASSPIPQGYYGYTF
once,-,TRBJ1-1,TRBV11-1,TGTGCCAGCAGCTTCAGGGGCACTGAAGCTTTCTTT,CASSFRGTEAFF
-,TRBD1,TRBJ1-5,TRBV15,TGTGCCACCAGCACCTTACGGGACAGGGGATTTAGTCAGCCCCAGCATTTT,CATSTLRDRGFSQPQHF
-,TRBD2,TRBJ2-5,TRBV7-2,TGTGCCAGCAGCTCAGGAGTAAGCGGGAGTCACCCCAGGGAGACCCAGTACTTC,CASSSGVSGSHPRETQYF
-,TRBD2,TRBJ2-1,TRBV7-2,TGTGCCAGCAGCTTATCTGGGACTAGCGGGAGGGAGCAGTTCTTC,CASSLSGTSGREQFF
-,TRBD1,TRBJ1-1,TRBV7-6,TGTGCCAGCAGCCCCCGCCAGGGGGCTAAGGGGTCTTTCTGGGTAACTGAAGCTTTCTTT,CASSPRQGAKGSFWVTEAFF
-,TRBD1,TRBJ1-5,TRBV18,TGTGCCAGCTCACCGCCCCTAGGGACAGGGATTCGGCCCCAGCATTTT,CASSPPLGTGIRPQHF
-,TRBD2,TRBJ2-7,TRBV6-6,TGTGCCAGCAGTCTATTCGGGAGGGCCGGGTCCGAGCAGTACTTC,CASSLFGRAGSEQYF
-,TRBD2,TRBJ2-3,TRBV19,TGTGCCAGTAGTCCCGCGGGGGGGAGAACAGATACGCAGTATTTT,CASSPAGGRTDTQYF
once,-,TRBJ2-1,TRBV27,TGTGCCAGCAGTTTACTGGACAGCCGCTACAATGAGCAGTTCTTC,CASSLLDSRYNEQFF
-,-,TRBJ2-3,TRBV29-1,TGCAGCGTTGAGACAGGCCCCCGTAGCACAGATACGCAGTATTTT,CSVETGPRSTDTQYF
-,-,TRBJ1-2,TRBV7-9,TGTGCCAGCAGCTTAGATTCCCCAAAATTCTATGGCTACACCTTC,CASSLDSPKFYGYTF
-,-,TRBJ1-1,TRBV19,TGTGCCAGTAGTATCGGGACATATGTTTTCTTT,CASSIGTYVFF
-,-,TRBJ2-5,TRBV30,TGTGCCTGGAGACAAGACTTGAACCAAGAGACCCAGTACTTC,CAWRQDLNQETQYF
-,-,TRBJ2-7,TRBV5-1,TGCGCCAGCAGCGCACAGGGTCCATCCTACGAGCAGTACTTC,CASSAQGPSYEQYF
medium-sized,-,TRBJ1-1,TRBV29-1,TGCAGCGTTGCCCCGGGTATTGAAGCTTTCTTT,CSVAPGIEAFF
-,TRBD2,TRBJ2-1,TRBV14,TGTGCCAGCAGCATACTAGCGGGAGGAACCTACAATGAGCAGTTCTTC,CASSILAGGTYNEQFF
-,TRBD1,TRBJ1-2,TRBV5-1,TGCGCCAGCAGACCAAACAGGGGATCTGAAGGCTACACCTTC,CASRPNRGSEGYTF
-,-,TRBJ1-2,TRBV4-3,TGCGCCAGCAGCCAAGGCCGGGGGGGCAGCACCCGCGGTAGCTATGGCTACACCTTC,CASSQGRGGSTRGSYGYTF
-,TRBD1,TRBJ2-2,TRBV30,TGTGCCCACGACAGGGCGCGGAACACCGGGGAGCTGTTTTTT,CAHDRARNTGELFF
-,TRBD2,TRBJ2-3,TRBV7-6,TGTGCCAGCAGCTCGGGGGGACTAGGCACAGATACGCAGTATTTT,CASSSGGLGTDTQYF
-,-,TRBJ2-7,TRBV15,TGTGCCACCAGCAGAGAGGCTCTCGGAGGCCATAGTTACGAGCAGTACTTC,CATSREALGGHSYEQYF
-,TRBD2,TRBJ2-1,TRBV4-1,TGCGCCAGCAGCCAAGTGGCGGGAGTCAACGAGCAGTTCTTC,CASSQVAGVNEQFF
-,-,TRBJ1-1,TRBV11-2,TGTGCCAGCAGCCCCCCGGTGGGGAGGAAGTCTGAAGCTTTCTTT,CASSPPVGRKSEAFF
-,-,TRBJ2-5,TRBV28,TGTGCCAGCAGACCGGACACAGAGACCCAGTACTTC,CASRPDTETQYF
-,-,TRBJ2-6,TRBV5-4,TGTGCCAGCAGCTTGGTTGGGGGGAACTCTGGGGCCAACGTCCTGACTTTC,CASSLVGGNSGANVLTF
few,-,TRBJ2-7,TRBV11-2,TGTGCCAGCAGCGACCGCAGGGGTCGCGAGCAGTACTTC,CASSDRRGREQYF
-,-,TRBJ2-7,TRBV2,TGTGCCAGCAGAGGCGACGGGTACGAGCAGTACTTC,CASRGDGYEQYF
once,TRBD2,TRBJ2-7,TRBV19,TGTGCCAGTAGTATGCCCAGCGGGGGACTCTACGAGCAGTACTTC,CASSMPSGGLYEQYF
-,TRBD1,TRBJ2-1,TRBV4-1,TGCGCCAGCAGCCAAGTTCCGGGACAGGCATACAATGAGCAGTTCTTC,CASSQVPGQAYNEQFF
-,TRBD1,TRBJ1-1,TRBV28,TGTGCCAGCACCCTGGACAGGGTCACTGAAGCTTTCTTT,CASTLDRVTEAFF
-,TRBD2,TRBJ2-3,TRBV2,TGTGCCTGCCGGGGACTAGCGGTTAGCACAGATACGCAGTATTTT,CACRGLAVSTDTQYF
-,TRBD2,TRBJ2-1,TRBV7-2,TGTGCCAGCAGCTTAGCGGCGGTAGCGGGAAGGTATGAGCAGTTCTTC,CASSLAAVAGRYEQFF
-,-,TRBJ1-2,TRBV5-4,TGTGCCAGCAGTCACAGAGCTAACTATGGCTACACCTTC,CASSHRANYGYTF
-,-,TRBJ2-3,TRBV28,TGTGCCAGCACCAGGTCCGGCGACACAGATACGCAGTATTTT,CASTRSGDTDTQYF
-,TRBD1,TRBJ2-7,TRBV6-5,TGTGCCAGTTCTCTGACAGGGCGCACGCAGTACTTC,CASSLTGRTQYF
-,TRBD1,TRBJ1-1,TRBV18,TGTGCCAGCTCAGAGGGACAGCCAGCGAACACTGAAGCTTTCTTT,CASSEGQPANTEAFF
-,TRBD2,TRBJ2-7,TRBV6-5,TGTGCCAGCAGCCAAGCGGGAGGGTCCTACGAGCAGTACTTC,CASSQAGGSYEQYF
-,-,TRBJ2-5,TRBV5-5,TGTGCCAGCAGTAGTTTGGCGACGGGGGAGACCCAGTACTTC,CASSSLATGETQYF
-,TRBD2,TRBJ2-7,TRBV5-1,TGCGCCAGCAGCCGGGAACTAGCGGGAGGGCCTCGGGAGCAGTACTTC,CASSRELAGGPREQYF
-,TRBD1,TRBJ1-1,TRBV11-2,TGTGCCAGCAGCTTGGCCCCGGGACAGGGGGCCAGCACTGAAGCTTTCTTT,CASSLAPGQGASTEAFF
-,TRBD1,TRBJ2-2,TRBV6-5,TGTGCCAGCAGTTACAGCGACAGGGTAGGGACCGGGGAGCTGTTTTTT,CASSYSDRVGTGELFF
few,TRBD1,TRBJ2-2,TRBV5-1,TGCGCCAGCAGACAAGACAGGGGAAGGGAGCTGTTTTTT,CASRQDRGRELFF
-,-,TRBJ1-1,TRBV7-2,TGTGCCAGCAGCACTCCACAGGGAGCTACTCTCAACACTGAAGCTTTCTTT,CASSTPQGATLNTEAFF
-,-,TRBJ2-1,TRBV5-8,TGTGCCAGCAGCTTCGGGAACCCCTCCTACAATGAGCAGTTCTTC,CASSFGNPSYNEQFF
-,TRBD1,TRBJ1-5,TRBV7-2,TGTGCCAGCAGCCGGACAGGGGGCAATCAGCCCCAGCATTTT,CASSRTGGNQPQHF
-,TRBD2,TRBJ2-1,TRBV7-3,TGTGCCAGCAGCGCCAGTCCGGGACTAGCGGGAGGGCCCGGCAATGAGCAGTTCTTC,CASSASPGLAGGPGNEQFF
-,TRBD2,TRBJ2-3,TRBV29-1,TGCAGCGGGCGGGGGGGGAGCACAGATACGCAGTATTTT,CSGRGGSTDTQYF
-,TRBD2,TRBJ2-7,TRBV25-1,TGTGCCAGCAGTGATAACCAAACTAGCGGGAGCTCCTACGAGCAGTACTTC,CASSDNQTSGSSYEQYF